These 2 T cell receptor beta chains were all obtained from the same sample, sequenced in a study of regulatory T cells in long-lasting Graves disease. Time point described: newly diagnosed GD, antithyroid drugs for less than 3 months. Extracted RNA from PBMCs served as the source of the TCR library. With iRepertoire HTBI primers and Arm-PCR of CDR3 regions, TCR beta libraries were built. TCRdb re-called the multiplex PCR reads through MiXCR, storing one row per CDR3 protein. The sample shows a few hundred thousand distinct CDR3 sequences, around 20% of them seen only once. Sequenced here: peripheral blood mononuclear cells (PBMCs), sampled at new diagnosis, from a patient treated with antithyroid drugs. The source is a female donor with Graves disease.

The chain links TRBV4-2 to TRBJ1-6; D unclear. CDR1 and CDR2 from the germline V gene are LGHNA and YNFKEQ. Trimming took 1 base from V and 7 from J, leaving 20 bases between them. This CDR3 has 18 residues. CDR3 bases: TGTGCCAGCAGCCAAGCCGCCGGGGTAGTCTCGGGCAATTCACCCCTCCACTTT. As protein: CASSQAAGVVSGNSPLHF.

The sample holds many counts of this clonotype. This sequence joins TRBV5-1 and TRBJ1-1, with TRBD1 matching 9 bases. The CDR3 sequence is 15 residues long. V lost 7 bases to trimming and J lost 2 bases; unmatched junction nucleotides: 9. CDR1 SGHRS and CDR2 YFSETQ come from the germline V gene. In DNA form, the CDR3 reads TGCGCCAGCGGGGACTTGGACAGGGGCAACACTGAAGCTTTCTTT. Protein sequence: CASGDLDRGNTEAFF.